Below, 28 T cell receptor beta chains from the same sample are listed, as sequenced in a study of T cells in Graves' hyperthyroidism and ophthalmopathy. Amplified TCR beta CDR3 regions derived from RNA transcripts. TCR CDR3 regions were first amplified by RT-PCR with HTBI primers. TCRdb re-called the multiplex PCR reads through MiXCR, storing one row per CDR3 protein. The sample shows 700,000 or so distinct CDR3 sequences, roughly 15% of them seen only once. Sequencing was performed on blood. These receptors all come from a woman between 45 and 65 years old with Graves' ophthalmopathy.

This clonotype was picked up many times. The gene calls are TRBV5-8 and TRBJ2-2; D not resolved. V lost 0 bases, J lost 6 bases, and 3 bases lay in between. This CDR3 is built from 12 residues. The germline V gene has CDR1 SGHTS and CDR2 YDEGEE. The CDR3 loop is CASSLESGELFF. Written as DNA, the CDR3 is TGTGCCAGCAGCTTGGAATCCGGGGAGCTGTTTTTT.

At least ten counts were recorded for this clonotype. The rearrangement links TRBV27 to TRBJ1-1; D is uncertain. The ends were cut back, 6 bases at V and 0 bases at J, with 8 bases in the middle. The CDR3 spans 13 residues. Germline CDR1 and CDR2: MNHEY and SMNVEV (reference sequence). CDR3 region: CASSYNLNTEAFF. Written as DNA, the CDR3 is TGTGCCAGCAGCTACAACCTGAACACTGAAGCTTTCTTT.

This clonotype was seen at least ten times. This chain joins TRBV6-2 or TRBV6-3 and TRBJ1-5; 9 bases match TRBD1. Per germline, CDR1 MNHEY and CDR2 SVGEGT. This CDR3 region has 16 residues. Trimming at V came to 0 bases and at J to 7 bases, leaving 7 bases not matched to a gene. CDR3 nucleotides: TGTGCCAGCAGTTACTCGGGACAGGGCGACATCCAGCCCCAGCATTTT. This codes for CASSYSGQGDIQPQHF.

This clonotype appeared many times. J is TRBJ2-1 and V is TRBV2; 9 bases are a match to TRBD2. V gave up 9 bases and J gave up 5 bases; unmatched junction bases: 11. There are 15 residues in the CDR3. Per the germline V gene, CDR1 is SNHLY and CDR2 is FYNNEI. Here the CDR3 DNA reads TGTGCCAGATCTAGTAGCGGGAGAAGGAACAATGAGCAGTTCTTC. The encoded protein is CARSSSGRRNNEQFF.

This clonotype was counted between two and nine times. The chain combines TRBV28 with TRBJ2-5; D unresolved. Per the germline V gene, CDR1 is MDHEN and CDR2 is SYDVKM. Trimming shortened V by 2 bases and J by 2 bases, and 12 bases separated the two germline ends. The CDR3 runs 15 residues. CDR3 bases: TGTGCCAGCAGTTTAGGTGGGCAGAATCAAGAGACCCAGTACTTC. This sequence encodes CASSLGGQNQETQYF. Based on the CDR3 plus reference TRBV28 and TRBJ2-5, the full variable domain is DVKVTQSSRYLVKRTGEKVFLECVQDMDHENMFWYRQDPGLGLRLIYFSYDVKMKEKGDIPEGYSVSREKKERFSLILESASTNQTSMYLCASSLGGQNQETQYFGPGTRLLVL.

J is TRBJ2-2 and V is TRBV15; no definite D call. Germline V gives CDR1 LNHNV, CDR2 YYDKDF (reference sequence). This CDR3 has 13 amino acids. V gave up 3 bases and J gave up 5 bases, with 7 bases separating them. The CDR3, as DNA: TGTGCCACCAGCAGTGTCGTAACCGGGGAGCTGTTTTTT. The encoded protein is CATSSVVTGELFF.

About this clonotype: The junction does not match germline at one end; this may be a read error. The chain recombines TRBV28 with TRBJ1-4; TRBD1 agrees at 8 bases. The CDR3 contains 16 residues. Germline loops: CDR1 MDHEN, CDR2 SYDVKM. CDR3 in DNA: TGTGCCGGCAGTTTAACACAGGGGGAGGTTACTGAAAAACTGTTTTTT. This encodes CAGSLTQGEVTEKLFF.

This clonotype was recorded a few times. The DNA for the CDR3 is TGTGCCAGCAGCTATAGCGGGACCCGTGAGACCCAGTACTTC. Its translation: CASSYSGTRETQYF. The chain uses TRBV4-2 and TRBJ2-5; 8 positions agree with TRBD2. V lost 5 bases, J lost 5 bases, and 7 bases stayed unmatched. The CDR3 has 14 amino acids. The germline V gene encodes CDR1 LGHNA and CDR2 YNFKEQ.

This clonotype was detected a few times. The CDR3 DNA reads as TGCGCCAGCAGCGAGCGGACAGGGAGAAGCGAACAACTGTTTTTT. As protein: CASSERTGRSEQLFF. The chain carries TRBV5-1 and TRBJ1-4; TRBD1 aligns across 8 bases. The CDR3 runs to 15 residues. With V trimmed by 4 bases and J by 12 bases, 14 bases remained unmatched. Germline CDR1 is SGHRS and CDR2 is YFSETQ.

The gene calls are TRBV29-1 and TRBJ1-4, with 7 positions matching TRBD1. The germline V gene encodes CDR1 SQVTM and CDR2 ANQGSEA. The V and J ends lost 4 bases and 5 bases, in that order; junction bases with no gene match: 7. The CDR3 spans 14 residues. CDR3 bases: TGCAGCGTTGCTAGACAGGGTTCAAATGAAAAACTGTTTTTT. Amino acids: CSVARQGSNEKLFF.

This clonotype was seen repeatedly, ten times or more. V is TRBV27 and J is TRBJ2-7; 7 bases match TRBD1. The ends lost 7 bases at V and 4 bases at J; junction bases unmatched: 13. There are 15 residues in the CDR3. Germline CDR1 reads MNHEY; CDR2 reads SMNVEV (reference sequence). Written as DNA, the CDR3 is TGTGCCAGCAAAACTTCATGGACAGGAAGATACGAGCAGTACTTC. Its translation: CASKTSWTGRYEQYF.

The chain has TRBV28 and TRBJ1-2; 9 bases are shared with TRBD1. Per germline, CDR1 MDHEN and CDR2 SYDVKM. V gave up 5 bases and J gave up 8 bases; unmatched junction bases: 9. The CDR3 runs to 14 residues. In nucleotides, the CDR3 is TGTGCCAGCAGTGTTACAGGGGGCTACAGCGGCTACACCTTC. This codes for CASSVTGGYSGYTF.

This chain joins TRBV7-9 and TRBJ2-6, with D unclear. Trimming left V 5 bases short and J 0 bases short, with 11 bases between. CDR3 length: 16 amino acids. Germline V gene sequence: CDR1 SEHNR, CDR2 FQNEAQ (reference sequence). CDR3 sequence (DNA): TGTGCCAGCAGCGGACGACGGGTCTCTGGGGCCAACGTCCTGACTTTC. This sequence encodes CASSGRRVSGANVLTF.

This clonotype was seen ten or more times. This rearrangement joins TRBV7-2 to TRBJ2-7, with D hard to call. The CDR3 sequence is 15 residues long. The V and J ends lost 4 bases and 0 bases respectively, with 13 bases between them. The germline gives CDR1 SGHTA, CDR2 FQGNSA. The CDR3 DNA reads TGTGCCAGCAGCTCGCCGGAACTGCACTCCTACGAGCAGTACTTC. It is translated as CASSSPELHSYEQYF.

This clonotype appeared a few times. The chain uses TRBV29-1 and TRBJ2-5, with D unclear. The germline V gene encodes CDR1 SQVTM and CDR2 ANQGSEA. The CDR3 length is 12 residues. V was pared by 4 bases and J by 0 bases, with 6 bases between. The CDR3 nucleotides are TGCAGCGTTGTGGGAAACCAAGAGACCCAGTACTTC. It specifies CSVVGNQETQYF.

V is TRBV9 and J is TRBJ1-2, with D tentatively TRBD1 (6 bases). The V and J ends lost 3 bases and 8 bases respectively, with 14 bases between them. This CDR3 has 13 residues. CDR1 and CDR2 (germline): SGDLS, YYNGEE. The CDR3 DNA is TGTGCCAGCAGCGGATTAGGGGGGGGAGGCTACACCTTC. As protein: CASSGLGGGGYTF.

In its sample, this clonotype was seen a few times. CDR3 DNA: TGTGCCAGCACCATGGGGGGGGTCACTGAAGCTTTCTTT. It codes for CASTMGGVTEAFF. V is TRBV7-9 and J is TRBJ1-1; perhaps TRBD1 as D (5 bases). CDR1 is SEHNR, CDR2 FQNEAQ, per germline (reference sequence). CDR3 length equals 13 residues. V dropped 7 bases and J dropped 4 bases, with 13 bases sitting between them.

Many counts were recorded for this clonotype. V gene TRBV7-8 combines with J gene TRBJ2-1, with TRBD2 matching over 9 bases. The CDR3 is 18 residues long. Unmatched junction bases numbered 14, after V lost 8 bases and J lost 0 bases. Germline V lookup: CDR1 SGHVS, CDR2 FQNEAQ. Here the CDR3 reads CASGLDRTSAHSYNEQFF. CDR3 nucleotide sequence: TGTGCCAGCGGCCTAGACAGGACTAGCGCCCACTCCTACAATGAGCAGTTCTTC.

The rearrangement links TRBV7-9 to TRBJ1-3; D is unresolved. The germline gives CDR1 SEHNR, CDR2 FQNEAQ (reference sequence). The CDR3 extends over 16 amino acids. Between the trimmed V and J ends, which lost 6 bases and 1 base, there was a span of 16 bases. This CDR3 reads CASRPGVGGSGNTIYF. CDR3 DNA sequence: TGTGCCAGCAGACCCGGTGTAGGCGGATCTGGAAACACCATATATTTT.

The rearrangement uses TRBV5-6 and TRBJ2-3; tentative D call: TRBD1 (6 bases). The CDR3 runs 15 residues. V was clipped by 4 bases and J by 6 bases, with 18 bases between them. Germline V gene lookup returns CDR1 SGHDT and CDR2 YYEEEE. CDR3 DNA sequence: TGTGCCAGCAGCCGGTACAGGGTAGTTCCTGATACGCAGTATTTT. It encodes CASSRYRVVPDTQYF.

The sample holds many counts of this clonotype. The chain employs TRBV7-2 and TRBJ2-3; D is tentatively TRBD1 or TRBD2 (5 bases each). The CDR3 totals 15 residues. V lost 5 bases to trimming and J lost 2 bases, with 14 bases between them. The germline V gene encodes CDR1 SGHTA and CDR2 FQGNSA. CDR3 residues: CASSRGPGPTDTQYF. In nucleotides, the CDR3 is TGTGCCAGCAGCAGAGGACCGGGACCCACAGATACGCAGTATTTT.

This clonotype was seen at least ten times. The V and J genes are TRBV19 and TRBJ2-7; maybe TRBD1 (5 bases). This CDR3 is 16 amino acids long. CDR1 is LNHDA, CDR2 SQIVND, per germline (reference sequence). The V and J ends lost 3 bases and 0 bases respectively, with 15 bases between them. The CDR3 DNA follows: TGTGCCAGTAGTATGGAGCTGGGGCAGAACTCCTACGAGCAGTACTTC. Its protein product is CASSMELGQNSYEQYF.

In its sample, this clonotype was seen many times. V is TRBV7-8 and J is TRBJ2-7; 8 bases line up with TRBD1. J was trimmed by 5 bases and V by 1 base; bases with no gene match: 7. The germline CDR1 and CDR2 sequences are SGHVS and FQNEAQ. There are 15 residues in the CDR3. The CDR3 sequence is CASSLVRTGQDEQYF. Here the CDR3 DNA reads TGTGCCAGCAGCTTAGTAAGGACAGGGCAAGACGAGCAGTACTTC.

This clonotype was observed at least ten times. This chain's CDR3 is CASSPLSSGRVNEQFF. DNA for the CDR3: TGTGCCAGCAGCCCGCTGTCTAGCGGGAGGGTTAATGAGCAGTTCTTC. The chain is built from TRBV3-1 and TRBJ2-1; 12 nucleotides agree with TRBD2. Trimming took 4 bases from V and 7 from J; bases not matched to a gene: 8. The CDR3 has 16 residues. In germline, CDR1 is LGHDT, CDR2 YNNKEL (reference sequence).

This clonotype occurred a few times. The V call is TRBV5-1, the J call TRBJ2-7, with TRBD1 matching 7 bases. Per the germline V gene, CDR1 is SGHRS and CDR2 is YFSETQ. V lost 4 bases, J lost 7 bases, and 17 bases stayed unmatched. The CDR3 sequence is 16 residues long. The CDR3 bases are TGCGCCAGCAGCCAGACACCGACAGGGCTAGAGGGAGAGCAGTACTTC. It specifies CASSQTPTGLEGEQYF.

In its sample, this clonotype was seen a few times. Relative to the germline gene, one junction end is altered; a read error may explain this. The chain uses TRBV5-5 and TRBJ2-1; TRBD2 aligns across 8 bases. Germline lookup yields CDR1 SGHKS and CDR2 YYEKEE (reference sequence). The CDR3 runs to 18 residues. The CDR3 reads CASSLLVRSGTSNNEQFF. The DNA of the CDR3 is TGTGCCAGCAGCCTCCTGGTCCGTAGCGGGACCTCCAACAATGAGCAGTTCTTC.

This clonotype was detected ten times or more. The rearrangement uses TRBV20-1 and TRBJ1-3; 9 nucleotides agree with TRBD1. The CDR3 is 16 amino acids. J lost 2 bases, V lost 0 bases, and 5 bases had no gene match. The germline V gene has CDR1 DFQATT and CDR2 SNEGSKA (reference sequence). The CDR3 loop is CSARDSGTGTGNTIYF. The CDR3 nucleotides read TGCAGTGCTAGAGATTCCGGGACAGGGACTGGAAACACCATATATTTT.

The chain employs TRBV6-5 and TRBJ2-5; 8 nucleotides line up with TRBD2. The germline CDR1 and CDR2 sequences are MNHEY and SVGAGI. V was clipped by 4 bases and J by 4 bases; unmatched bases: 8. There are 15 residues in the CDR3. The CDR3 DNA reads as TGTGCCAGCAGTTCCCCCACTAGCGGCACAGAGACCCAGTACTTC. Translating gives CASSSPTSGTETQYF.